Listed below are T cell receptor beta chains from one sample, sequenced in a study of T cells after yellow fever vaccination. MiXCR, applied by TCRdb to the 5' RACE reads, yields one record per CDR3 protein. This sample has tens of thousands of distinct CDR3 sequences, with approximately 7% found just once. The sequences come from CD8+ T cells sorted from PBMCs, collected more than 4 days after the first yellow fever vaccination. The receptors come from a man in his late teens or twenties who received the YFV17D yellow fever vaccine. The CDR3 runs from the conserved cysteine through the conserved F or W. The D gene is left open where the match is weak. A row's size may be missing; if present it is once, few, many or a size class.

size	D	V	J	CDR3	DNA
NA	NA	TRBV7-9	TRBJ2-3	CASNPSGTDTQYF	TGTGCCAGCAACCCTAGCGGCACAGATACGCAGTATTTT
many	TRBD2	TRBV6-2/TRBV6-3	TRBJ2-3	CASSPGLDTDTQYF	TGTGCCAGCAGTCCCGGACTAGACACAGATACGCAGTATTTT
many	TRBD2	TRBV7-3	TRBJ2-2	CASSPGLAENTGELFF	TGTGCCAGCAGCCCGGGACTAGCGGAGAACACCGGGGAGCTGTTTTTT
many	NA	TRBV3-1	TRBJ2-5	CASSQARAEETQYF	TGTGCCAGCAGCCAAGCCCGGGCAGAGGAGACCCAGTACTTC
NA	NA	TRBV5-1	TRBJ1-1	CASRAPNIGELNTEAFF	TGCGCCAGCAGAGCCCCAAATATAGGGGAACTGAACACTGAAGCTTTCTTT
few	TRBD1	TRBV5-1	TRBJ2-1	CASSTATGNNEQFF	TGCGCCAGCAGCACCGCGACAGGGAACAATGAGCAGTTCTTC
few	TRBD2	TRBV3-1	TRBJ2-7	CASSQGLAGGGSSYEQYF	TGTGCCAGCAGCCAAGGCCTAGCAGGCGGGGGGAGCTCCTACGAGCAGTACTTC
many	TRBD2	TRBV6-5	TRBJ2-2	CASSFTSGNTGELFF	TGTGCCAGCAGTTTTACTAGCGGAAACACCGGGGAGCTGTTTTTT
few	NA	TRBV13	TRBJ2-7	CASSPPSSGAYYEQYF	TGTGCCAGCAGCCCGCCTTCCTCCGGGGCTTACTACGAGCAGTACTTC
few	NA	TRBV4-3	TRBJ1-5	CASSQVEGVTQPQHF	TGCGCCAGCAGCCAAGTCGAGGGGGTTACACAGCCCCAGCATTTT
NA	NA	TRBV10-3	TRBJ2-3	CAISPGLGGRTQYF	TGTGCCATCAGCCCGGGACTAGGGGGCAGGACGCAGTATTTT
few	NA	TRBV4-1	TRBJ1-1	CASSQVQGTTEAFF	TGCGCCAGCAGCCAAGTGCAGGGGACCACTGAAGCTTTCTTT
NA	NA	TRBV19	TRBJ1-5	CASSGTAYSNQPQHF	TGTGCCAGTAGTGGCACAGCCTATAGCAATCAGCCCCAGCATTTT
NA	NA	TRBV4-3	TRBJ2-1	CASSQVAGTYNEQFF	TGCGCCAGCAGCCAAGTGGCAGGGACCTACAATGAGCAGTTCTTC
few	TRBD2	TRBV5-1	TRBJ2-1	CATPSHGLAGGSTYNEQFF	TGCGCCACCCCAAGCCACGGACTAGCGGGGGGGTCCACTTACAATGAGCAGTTCTTC
NA	TRBD2	TRBV5-6	TRBJ2-3	CASSLGLAGATDTQYF	TGTGCCAGCAGCTTGGGCCTAGCGGGGGCCACAGATACGCAGTATTTT
NA	NA	TRBV12-3/TRBV12-4	TRBJ2-5	CASSFTGKEETQYF	TGTGCCAGCAGTTTTACGGGTAAAGAAGAGACCCAGTACTTC
few	NA	TRBV4-1	TRBJ1-5	CASSQVAGGYQPQHF	TGCGCCAGCAGCCAAGTGGCTGGGGGTTATCAGCCCCAGCATTTT
NA	TRBD1	TRBV27	TRBJ1-4	CASSPQGVKEKLFF	TGTGCCAGCAGCCCACAGGGGGTAAAAGAAAAACTGTTTTTT
NA	TRBD2	TRBV5-4	TRBJ2-2	CASSQGLAGATGELFF	TGTGCCAGCAGCCAGGGACTAGCTGGAGCCACCGGGGAGCTGTTTTTT
many	TRBD2	TRBV3-1	TRBJ2-1	CASSQPGLAGTYNEQFF	TGTGCCAGCAGCCAACCGGGACTAGCGGGGACCTACAATGAGCAGTTCTTC
NA	NA	TRBV7-9	TRBJ1-2	CASSRSQLNRGYGYTF	TGTGCCAGCAGTCGATCTCAGCTAAATCGAGGCTATGGCTACACCTTC
few	NA	TRBV5-1	TRBJ2-1	CASSSPLAEGPLDEQFF	TGCGCCAGCAGCTCCCCACTAGCCGAAGGGCCTTTAGATGAGCAGTTCTTC
NA	NA	TRBV27	TRBJ2-5	CASSWGAGRETQYF	TGTGCCAGCAGTTGGGGGGCGGGGCGCGAGACCCAGTACTTC
many	NA	TRBV10-2	TRBJ1-1	CASRPTMNTEAFF	TGCGCCAGCCGACCCACGATGAACACTGAAGCTTTCTTT
many	TRBD2	TRBV4-3	TRBJ2-3	CASSQVARTSGVTDTQYF	TGCGCCAGCAGCCAAGTGGCTCGAACTAGCGGGGTCACAGATACGCAGTATTTT
NA	NA	TRBV18	TRBJ2-2	CASSTGTENTGELFF	TGTGCCAGCTCTACAGGGACGGAGAACACCGGGGAGCTGTTTTTT
many	NA	TRBV7-6	TRBJ2-3	CASSLMMTGTDTQYF	TGTGCCAGCAGCTTAATGATGACAGGCACAGATACGCAGTATTTT
few	TRBD1	TRBV7-9	TRBJ1-2	CASSHKKDRGLGYGYTF	TGTGCCAGCAGCCACAAAAAGGACAGGGGGCTTGGCTATGGCTACACCTTC
many	TRBD1	TRBV4-3	TRBJ2-1	CASSPGTVYNEQFF	TGCGCCAGCAGCCCAGGGACAGTTTACAATGAGCAGTTCTTC
few	NA	TRBV6-1	TRBJ2-7	CASSKSSRDEQYF	TGTGCCAGCAGTAAAAGTTCTAGGGACGAGCAGTACTTC
many	NA	TRBV6-1	TRBJ1-2	CASSDTEFYGYTF	TGTGCCAGCAGTGATACCGAGTTCTATGGCTACACCTTC
few	NA	TRBV18	TRBJ2-1	CASSRPNNEQFF	TGTGCCAGCTCACGACCCAACAATGAGCAGTTCTTC
NA	TRBD2	TRBV6-5	TRBJ2-2	CASSYDLAGGSTGELFF	TGTGCCAGCAGTTACGATCTAGCGGGGGGTTCCACCGGGGAGCTGTTTTTT
many	TRBD1	TRBV5-5	TRBJ2-2	CASSLLDRGLDGELFF	TGTGCCAGCAGCTTGTTGGACAGGGGGCTGGACGGGGAGCTGTTTTTT
few	TRBD1	TRBV13	TRBJ2-1	CASSLGFPQTGMGYNEQFF	TGTGCCAGCAGCTTAGGATTCCCTCAGACAGGGATGGGATACAATGAGCAGTTCTTC
NA	NA	TRBV7-2	TRBJ1-5	CASSLGRGFNQPQHF	TGTGCCAGCAGCTTAGGTCGGGGATTCAATCAGCCCCAGCATTTT
many	TRBD1	TRBV6-5	TRBJ1-1	CASSYRGGIGTEAFF	TGTGCCAGCAGTTACCGAGGGGGCATAGGGACTGAAGCTTTCTTT
many	TRBD1	TRBV5-1	TRBJ1-5	CASSQQGMSNQPQHF	TGCGCCAGCAGCCAACAGGGGATGAGCAATCAGCCCCAGCATTTT
NA	TRBD2	TRBV5-6	TRBJ2-5	CASSLAQRRTRETQYF	TGTGCCAGCAGCTTGGCTCAGCGCCGGACTAGGGAGACCCAGTACTTC
many	NA	TRBV10-3	TRBJ1-2	CATRDLSNYGYTF	TGTGCCACCAGGGATCTTTCTAACTATGGCTACACCTTC
NA	NA	TRBV6-2/TRBV6-3	TRBJ2-1	CASSYSRRLIGNEQFF	TGTGCCAGCAGTTACTCGAGGCGACTGATAGGCAATGAGCAGTTCTTC
few	TRBD2	TRBV19	TRBJ2-3	CASSEASGDLRDTQYF	TGTGCCTCATCCGAGGCTAGCGGGGATCTAAGGGATACGCAGTATTTT
few	TRBD2	TRBV5-8	TRBJ2-3	CASSWGLAGTDTQYF	TGTGCCAGCAGCTGGGGACTAGCGGGGACCGATACGCAGTATTTT
few	NA	TRBV25-1	TRBJ2-5	CASSNVGWGGETQYF	TGTGCCAGCAGTAACGTGGGGTGGGGAGGCGAGACCCAGTACTTC
NA	TRBD1	TRBV20-1	TRBJ1-2	CSARGSGGSNYGYTF	TGCAGTGCTAGAGGGTCAGGGGGAAGTAACTATGGCTACACCTTC
many	NA	TRBV28	TRBJ1-5	CASSFRQGTQPQHF	TGTGCCAGCAGTTTCCGGCAGGGGACGCAGCCCCAGCATTTT
many	NA	TRBV2	TRBJ1-1	CASSETHTAGNTEAFF	TGTGCCAGCAGTGAAACCCATACGGCCGGGAACACTGAAGCTTTCTTT
few	TRBD1	TRBV6-6	TRBJ1-5	CASSTGGSQPQHF	TGTGCCAGCAGTACAGGGGGCTCTCAGCCCCAGCATTTT
NA	TRBD1	TRBV27	TRBJ2-2	CASSVGTGSGELFF	TGTGCCAGCAGTGTCGGGACAGGTTCCGGGGAGCTGTTTTTT
few	TRBD2	TRBV12-3/TRBV12-4	TRBJ2-3	CASSLLGEGGTDTQYF	TGTGCCAGCTCCCTGCTGGGGGAGGGAGGTACAGATACGCAGTATTTT
many	NA	TRBV6-5	TRBJ1-2	CASSYSTRGSWYGYTF	TGTGCCAGCAGTTACTCGACTCGGGGGTCGTGGTATGGCTACACCTTC
NA	NA	TRBV5-5	TRBJ1-5	CASSRDGTNQPQHF	TGTGCCAGCAGCCGGGACGGAACTAATCAGCCCCAGCATTTT
NA	NA	TRBV5-6	TRBJ2-3	CASSLPYSTAPGGTDTQYF	TGTGCCAGCAGCCTACCTTACTCGACAGCCCCGGGGGGCACAGATACGCAGTATTTT